Described below is a single TCR beta chain sequence and its context. What this receptor recognizes is not known. The sample holds no much larger clone one base away, and base qualities are not on file. Ficoll-Paque density gradient centrifugation was used to isolate PBMCs. The listed sequencing device is Illumina NovaSeq 6000. TCRalpha and TCRbeta cDNA libraries were constructed by 5'RACE with constant-segment primers, with sample barcodes and unique molecular identifiers being introduced. RNA was extracted from every sample with Trizol reagent. The libraries were amplified in two PCR steps, and the second step added a second sample barcode and Illumina TruSeq adapters. Sequencing of libraries was performed on an Illumina NovaSeq with 2 x 150 bp paired-end reads. The paper's processing steps were these. Reads were demultiplexed and collapsed into UMI-guided consensus sequences with migec v1.2.7. Using mixcr v2.1.11, UMI consensuses were aligned to TRA and TRB V and J templates and then assembled into clonotypes. A clonotype was counted as expanded or contracted only if both edgeR and NoisET called the change significant, with noise models trained on biological replicates. edgeR calls used a false discovery rate-adjusted p below 0.01 and a log2 fold-change threshold of 1. PCA with hierarchical clustering of max-normalized trajectories of the 1000 most abundant clonotypes was used as exploratory dynamics analysis. The CD4 or CD8 phenotype of responding clones was assigned using the separately sequenced CD4+ and CD8+ repertoires. In-frame beta chains were kept once TCRdb had trimmed the public reads at Q25 with fastp and called clones with MiXCR. Every CDR3 protein is listed once, alongside the most common genes and DNA of its rows. TCRdb assigned the V and J calls; the authors' analysis was not used. Recorded for this sample are 180,000 or so distinct CDR3 sequences; approximately 10% of them occurred a single time. The ten largest make up 3.5% to 4% of the sample.

This sample stems from a study of T-cell memory formation after mild COVID-19 (dated by TCRdb to the early 2020s). About the investigation overall: TCR sequence clusters from the two donors were found to be largely donor specific. In a couple of donors, T-cell clones that expanded and contracted after mild COVID-19 were tracked by sequencing TCRalpha and TCRbeta repertoires over time. Two young, previously healthy adult volunteers, one female and one male, were included in the cohort.

The germline V gene gives CDR1 as SGHVS and CDR2 as FNYEAQ. V lost 10 bases and J lost 7 bases, and the count of bases not matched to a germline gene is 15. Including the terminal cysteine and phenylalanine, the CDR3 comprises 14 residues. Only the CDR3 portion is preserved as DNA: 42 bases, with reading frame beginning at the first base. What the research found in general, with its limitations: Contracting CD4+ clones were located mainly in the CM and EM memory subsets, whereas CD8+ clones were found to be enriched in EMRA. Clones that contracted from day 15 to 85 showed balanced CD4/CD8 phenotypes, whereas a second wave of clones that expanded from day 15 to 37 leaned towards CD4+. Only a couple of mild cases were covered in the study, and larger cohorts including severe cases with pre-infection samples were considered necessary. Some responding clones were detected in pre-infection memory, which suggested that pre-existing cross-reactive memory T cells had joined the SARS-CoV-2 response. Whether the second-wave clones peaking on day 37 were SARS-CoV-2 specific was not confirmed.

The sample was PBMCs or a T cell subset sorted from them (not recorded which). Here the chain combines TRBV7-6 and TRBJ2-7; 8 central nucleotides agree with TRBD1. This clonotype was obtained from a man aged 18-30 years who had mild COVID-19 (a few samples of this study predate the infection). The sample titles of this study are shuffled in the database, so cell type and time point are left out; the donor was told from shared clones. The sequence in DNA is TGTGCCACAAGACGGACAGGGTCTGCGCGTGAGCAGTACTTC. It is translated as CATRRTGSAREQYF.